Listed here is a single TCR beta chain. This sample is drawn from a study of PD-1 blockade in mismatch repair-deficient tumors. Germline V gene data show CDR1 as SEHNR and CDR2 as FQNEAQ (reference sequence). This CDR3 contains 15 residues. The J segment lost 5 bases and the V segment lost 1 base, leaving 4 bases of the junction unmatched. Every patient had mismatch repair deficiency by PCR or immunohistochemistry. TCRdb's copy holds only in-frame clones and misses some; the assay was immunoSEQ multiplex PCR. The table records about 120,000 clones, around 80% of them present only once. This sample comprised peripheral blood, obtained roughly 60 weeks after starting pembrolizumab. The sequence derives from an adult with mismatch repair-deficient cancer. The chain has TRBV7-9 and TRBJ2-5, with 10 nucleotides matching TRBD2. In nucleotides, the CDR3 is TGTGCCAGCAGCTTAGGGCTAGCGGGAGTGGAGACCCAGTACTTC. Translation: CASSLGLAGVETQYF.